Below are 25 T cell receptor beta chains sequenced from a single sample in a study of cytomegalovirus exposure and HLA in healthy donors. Primers for the PCR totalled 60 Vbeta and 13 Jbeta. This table comes from immunoSEQ multiplex PCR, and its TCRdb copy is limited to in-frame clones, with some not included. The sample lists approximately 150,000 clones, 80% occurring once. What was sequenced was PBMCs. These receptors all come from a man between 18 and 35 years old in good health and CMV-seropositive.

V is TRBV15 and J is TRBJ1-1; D is uncertain. V was cut by 1 base and J by 6 bases, with 12 bases left in between. The CDR3 sequence is 14 residues long. Germline assignment: CDR1 LNHNV and CDR2 YYDKDF (reference sequence). The CDR3 sequence: CATSRALTDAEAFF. The CDR3 nucleotides read TGTGCCACCAGCAGAGCCCTGACTGACGCTGAAGCTTTCTTT.

This clone showed up just a few times. The chain links TRBV28 to TRBJ2-1; maybe TRBD1 (6 bases). The CDR3 has 14 amino acids. CDR1 and CDR2 from the germline V gene are MDHEN and SYDVKM. V was shortened by 8 bases and J by 10 bases, with 21 bases between the two germline ends. The CDR3 spells CASLSGTLVSEQFF. CDR3 DNA sequence: TGTGCCAGCCTTTCCGGGACACTTGTTAGCGAGCAGTTCTTC.

The genes are TRBV6-1 and TRBJ2-7, with 9 bases fitting TRBD2. Per the germline V gene, CDR1 is MNHNS and CDR2 is SASEGT. The CDR3 totals 15 residues. V lost 3 bases, J lost 4 bases, and 7 bases stayed unmatched. The CDR3 loop reads CASSESGTSFYEQYF. The DNA for the CDR3 is TGTGCCAGCAGTGAGTCCGGGACTAGCTTTTACGAGCAGTACTTC.

The chain is built from TRBV10-3 and TRBJ2-3; TRBD2 might be the D (6 bases). Trimming took 9 bases from V and 1 from J, leaving 17 bases between them. The CDR3 length is 15 residues. Per germline, CDR1 ENHRY and CDR2 SYGVKD. The CDR3 loop is CAIGARGGGTDTQYF. DNA of the CDR3: TGTGCCATAGGAGCTCGGGGAGGAGGCACAGATACGCAGTATTTT.

This rearrangement joins TRBV7-2 to TRBJ2-7, with unresolved D. The V gene lost 1 base and the J gene lost 3 bases, with 10 bases spanning the gap. The length of the CDR3 is 14 residues. Germline values: CDR1 SGHTA, CDR2 FQGNSA. This CDR3 reads CASSLGRSGYEQYF. The CDR3 DNA follows: TGTGCCAGCAGCTTAGGGAGAAGTGGCTACGAGCAGTACTTC.

The chain carries TRBV4-1 and TRBJ2-5; 9 nucleotides align to TRBD1. The CDR3 spans 15 residues. J gave up 5 bases and V 4 bases, and 8 bases lay outside the gene matches. Germline assignment: CDR1 MGHRA and CDR2 YSYEKL. The CDR3 DNA is TGCGCCAGCAGCCGCGGAACCGGGACAGGGGAGACCCAGTACTTC. Protein: CASSRGTGTGETQYF.

The J gene is TRBJ2-2, the V gene TRBV13; the match to TRBD2 covers 12 bases. V lost 5 bases and J lost 6; bases outside the gene matches: 4. Germline V gene lookup returns CDR1 PRHDT and CDR2 FYEKMQ (reference sequence). The CDR3 loop spans 15 amino acids. The CDR3: CASSPPSGRAGELFF. The DNA for the CDR3 is TGTGCCAGCAGCCCTCCTAGCGGGAGGGCCGGGGAGCTGTTTTTT.

The rearrangement links TRBV27 to TRBJ1-4, with D perhaps matching TRBD1 (5 bases). Trimming took off 5 bases at V and 6 bases at J, with 16 bases between the two ends. CDR1 is MNHEY, CDR2 SMNVEV, per germline (reference sequence). This CDR3 has 15 residues. The CDR3 here is CASSPTQGWDEKLFF. The CDR3 DNA reads as TGTGCCAGCAGTCCAACTCAGGGTTGGGATGAAAAACTGTTTTTT.

The chain couples TRBV9 to TRBJ2-3, with 14 bases lining up with TRBD2. Trimming cost V 3 bases and J 0 bases; bases outside gene matches: 6. The CDR3 runs to 18 residues. Germline CDR1 and CDR2: SGDLS and YYNGEE. CDR3 bases: TGTGCCAGCAGCGCAGGGACTAGCGGGAGTTTCAGCACAGATACGCAGTATTTT. Encoded protein: CASSAGTSGSFSTDTQYF.

This chain connects TRBV16 to TRBJ1-5, with TRBD1 matching 8 bases. Germline trimming cut 2 bases from V and 6 bases from J; bases unmatched to any gene: 3. The CDR3 extends over 14 amino acids. Germline CDR1 KGHSY, CDR2 FQNENV. This CDR3 is CASSQDRGTQPQHF. In DNA form, the CDR3 reads TGTGCCAGCAGCCAAGACAGGGGTACTCAGCCCCAGCATTTT.

This clone was observed a few times. This chain uses TRBV6-5 with TRBJ1-1, with TRBD1 matching over 7 bases. With 5 bases clipped from V and 1 base from J, the junction kept 4 bases outside the gene matches. The CDR3 extends over 14 amino acids. Germline values: CDR1 MNHEY, CDR2 SVGAGI. The CDR3 nucleotides are TGTGCCAGCAGTAAATGGGACAGGAACACTGAAGCTTTCTTT. It encodes CASSKWDRNTEAFF.

The rearrangement links TRBV2 to TRBJ2-3; 7 bases map to TRBD1. The CDR3 length is 13 residues. J was trimmed by 5 bases and V by 8 bases; bases with no gene match: 7. CDR1 and CDR2 from the germline V gene are SNHLY and FYNNEI. The CDR3 loop reads CASSGTDGDTQYF. In DNA, the CDR3 is TGTGCCAGCTCCGGGACAGATGGAGATACGCAGTATTTT.

This chain links TRBV28 with TRBJ1-2; D gene uncertain. The germline V gene encodes CDR1 MDHEN and CDR2 SYDVKM. This CDR3 has 17 residues. Between the trimmed V and J ends, which lost 6 bases and 0 bases, there was a span of 20 bases. CDR3 nucleotide sequence: TGTGCCAGCAGCCTTAACTTCGGACGGAGGACTAACTATGGCTACACCTTC. Its protein product is CASSLNFGRRTNYGYTF.

V and J are TRBV19 and TRBJ2-1; 9 bases agree with TRBD2. CDR3 size: 12 residues. V shed 6 bases, J shed 6 bases, and the junction held 0 bases outside the gene matches. Germline V gene sequence: CDR1 LNHDA, CDR2 SQIVND (reference sequence). The CDR3 DNA follows: TGTGCCAGTAGGGGACTAGCCAATGAGCAGTTCTTC. Protein sequence: CASRGLANEQFF. The variable domain in full, with the rest retrieved from reference TRBV19 and TRBJ2-1, is DGGITQSPKYLFRKEGQNVTLSCEQNLNHDAMYWYRQDPGQGLRLIYYSQIVNDFQKGDIAEGYSVSREKKESFPLTVTSAQKNPTAFYLCASRGLANEQFFGPGTRLTVL.

This clone was recorded only once. The chain couples TRBV7-2 to TRBJ1-5; 7 nucleotides line up with TRBD1. J was trimmed by 4 bases and V by 5 bases; bases with no gene match: 11. This CDR3 is 16 amino acids long. Per the germline V gene, CDR1 is SGHTA and CDR2 is FQGNSA. This CDR3 reads CASSALPGTVNQPQHF. The CDR3 nucleotides are TGTGCCAGCAGCGCCCTACCGGGGACAGTAAATCAGCCCCAGCATTTT.

The chain has TRBV6-5 and TRBJ2-7; D gene ambiguous. CDR1 is MNHEY, CDR2 SVGAGI, per germline. V gave up 3 bases and J gave up 3 bases, with 3 bases separating them. The CDR3 has 11 amino acids. CDR3: CASSYYYEQYF. CDR3 coding DNA: TGTGCCAGCAGTTATTACTACGAGCAGTACTTC.

The chain links TRBV19 to TRBJ1-1; the match to TRBD1 covers 9 bases. Germline-derived CDR1 and CDR2 are LNHDA and SQIVND (reference sequence). J was trimmed by 5 bases and V by 8 bases; bases with no gene match: 9. The CDR3 sequence is 14 residues long. The CDR3 reads CASQLQGARTEAFF. The DNA of the CDR3 is TGTGCCAGTCAACTACAGGGGGCGAGGACTGAAGCTTTCTTT.

The chain links TRBV5-1 to TRBJ2-2; 9 nucleotides match TRBD1. This CDR3 is 15 amino acids long. Germline V gene lookup returns CDR1 SGHRS and CDR2 YFSETQ. V shed 4 bases, J shed 6 bases, and the junction held 7 bases outside the gene matches. The CDR3 loop reads CASSPGTGMAGELFF. As DNA, the CDR3 is TGCGCCAGCAGCCCCGGGACAGGGATGGCCGGGGAGCTGTTTTTT.

CDR3 region: CSALSSGGWETQYF. The CDR3 region has the DNA TGCAGCGCCCTCTCCTCAGGGGGCTGGGAGACCCAGTACTTC. The chain uses TRBV29-1 and TRBJ2-5, with 8 bases lining up with TRBD1. The CDR3 is made up of 14 amino acids. The germline V gene encodes CDR1 SQVTM and CDR2 ANQGSEA. V trimming: 7 bases; J trimming: 5 bases; junction bases outside the gene matches: 12.

The gene calls are TRBV7-2 and TRBJ2-2; no reliable D call. With 0 bases removed from V and 5 bases from J, the gap between germline ends came to 7 bases. There are 14 residues in the CDR3. From germline, CDR1 is SGHTA and CDR2 FQGNSA. The CDR3 reads CASSLAWQTGELFF. The CDR3 DNA reads as TGTGCCAGCAGCTTAGCGTGGCAGACCGGGGAGCTGTTTTTT.

The CDR3 bases are TGTGCCAGCAGCCCGGACAGGGACTCTAATGGCTACACCTTC. Protein product: CASSPDRDSNGYTF. The chain links TRBV2 to TRBJ1-2, with 8 bases lining up with TRBD1. This CDR3 spans 14 amino acids. Germline CDR1 and CDR2: SNHLY and FYNNEI. The V and J ends lost 6 bases and 6 bases, in that order; junction bases with no gene match: 9.

The chain links TRBV4-1 to TRBJ1-2, with D hard to call. The germline CDR1 and CDR2 sequences are MGHRA and YSYEKL. V lost 2 bases and J 3 bases, leaving 19 bases between the germline ends. The CDR3 runs 17 residues. In DNA form, the CDR3 reads TGCGCCAGCAGCCAAAGATCCGTGGCGGATCTACACTATGGCTACACCTTC. It yields the protein CASSQRSVADLHYGYTF.

The chain employs TRBV10-3 and TRBJ1-5; 12 bases fit TRBD1. The junction had 6 bases not matched to a gene; V was cut back by 6 bases and J by 0 bases. In germline, CDR1 is ENHRY, CDR2 SYGVKD. The CDR3 runs to 17 residues. CDR3 region: CAISSGQGAGSNQPQHF. The DNA for the CDR3 is TGTGCCATCAGCTCGGGACAGGGGGCTGGTAGCAATCAGCCCCAGCATTTT.

The rearrangement uses TRBV6-5 and TRBJ2-1, with 11 bases lining up with TRBD1. V shed 6 bases and J 8 bases; nucleotides not matched to a gene: 3. Germline-derived CDR1 and CDR2 are MNHEY and SVGAGI. The CDR3 is 13 residues long. CDR3 sequence: CASSRDRGDEQFF. CDR3 coding DNA: TGTGCCAGCAGCCGGGACAGGGGGGATGAGCAGTTCTTC.

DNA of the CDR3: TGTGCCAGTAGTCTGTTGACTAGCGGGAGATTAGTCGAGCAGTACTTC. Its protein is CASSLLTSGRLVEQYF. The chain uses TRBV19 and TRBJ2-7; 12 bases match TRBD2. V dropped 5 bases and J dropped 6; count of bases not matched to a gene: 11. Germline CDR1 LNHDA, CDR2 SQIVND (reference sequence). This CDR3 spans 16 amino acids.